The next 5 T cell receptor beta chains were all read from a single sample in a study of blood T cell repertoires in COVID-19. The data were produced by immunoSEQ multiplex PCR, yet TCRdb's version contains in-frame clones alone and is incomplete. The sample carries about 270,000 clones, approximately 90% recorded once. The sequencing sample was made of PBMCs or T cells enriched from blood (not recorded which). These receptors were obtained from a woman between 55 and 75 years old in a cohort exposed to, infected with or recovered from COVID-19 (not recorded which).

This clone has a handful of counts. The CDR3 DNA is TGTGCCAGCAGTTTAGTTGGACTAGGATCCCCCGGGAACGAGCAGTACTTC. It specifies CASSLVGLGSPGNEQYF. This chain joins TRBV27 and TRBJ2-7; 7 bases match TRBD2. Germline trimming cut 2 bases from V and 5 bases from J; bases unmatched to any gene: 15. Germline values: CDR1 MNHEY, CDR2 SMNVEV (reference sequence). The CDR3 spans 17 residues.

This clone was detected only once. V gene TRBV5-6 combines with J gene TRBJ2-7, with 10 nucleotides matching TRBD2. Germline V gene sequence: CDR1 SGHDT, CDR2 YYEEEE. Trimming took 0 bases from V and 1 from J; bases not matched to a gene: 1. The CDR3 consists of 15 residues. The DNA for the CDR3 is TGTGCCAGCAGCTTGGAACTAGCGGGATCCTACGAGCAGTACTTC. Translation: CASSLELAGSYEQYF.

The rearrangement joins TRBV6-2 or TRBV6-3 to TRBJ1-4, with TRBD1 matching 8 bases. CDR3 length: 14 residues. Trimming at V came to 4 bases and at J to 8 bases, leaving 6 bases not matched to a gene. Germline assignment: CDR1 MNHEY and CDR2 SVGEGT. CDR3 protein: CASSSQGAREKLFF. CDR3 DNA sequence: TGTGCCAGCAGTTCCCAGGGGGCGCGCGAAAAACTGTTTTTT.

The chain uses TRBV5-4 and TRBJ1-1, with TRBD1 matching 10 bases. This CDR3 contains 15 residues. Germline V lookup: CDR1 SGHNT, CDR2 YYREEE (reference sequence). V trimming: 4 bases; J trimming: 4 bases; junction bases outside the gene matches: 7. CDR3 sequence: CASSKRQGASTEAFF. CDR3 DNA sequence: TGTGCCAGCAGCAAGCGACAGGGGGCGAGCACTGAAGCTTTCTTT.

V gene TRBV7-9 combines with J gene TRBJ2-1, with TRBD2 matching 9 bases. Trimming cost V 5 bases and J 5 bases; bases outside gene matches: 7. The V gene's germline CDR1 is SEHNR and CDR2 FQNEAQ (reference sequence). This CDR3 is 15 amino acids long. CDR3 DNA sequence: TGTGCCAGCAGCGAACTAGCGGGTCTAAACAATGAGCAGTTCTTC. It yields the protein CASSELAGLNNEQFF.